This T cell receptor beta chain came from a study of cytomegalovirus exposure and HLA in healthy donors. Study-level information: The study placed over 65% of its roughly 410 genotyped donors in the Caucasian-associated ancestry cluster. Study-wide results and caveats: V- and J-gene trimming in TCR beta was tied to a missense DCLRE1C variant by an analysis performed later.

In germline, CDR1 is SGHNT, CDR2 YYREEE (reference sequence). V was clipped by 4 bases and J by 7 bases, with 13 bases between them. The length of the CDR3 is 13 residues. The count of this clone is one. The antigen is undetermined. Donors counted as nominally healthy when sampled, yet unrecorded immune exposures were likely. Primers for the PCR totalled 60 Vbeta and 13 Jbeta. Authors' methods: Among the unique TCR beta chains that a later analysis counted, roughly 80 million in all, around 11 million were shared. Libraries were prepared by immunoSEQ multiplex PCR; TCRdb keeps only in-frame clonotypes and omits some of them. That table supplies the V and J calls and clone size; D and trimming were determined from the DNA. The table lists around 99,000 clones, 65% to 85% of them singletons, with approximately 2.2% in the top ten.

Sequenced material: PBMCs. This rearrangement joins TRBV5-4 to TRBJ2-3; the D gene is possibly TRBD2 (6 bases). This sequence was found in a man younger than 30 in good health and CMV-seronegative. The CDR3 loop reads CASSPRRVYTQYF. For the CDR3, the DNA is TGTGCCAGCAGCCCCCGGAGGGTCTATACGCAGTATTTT.